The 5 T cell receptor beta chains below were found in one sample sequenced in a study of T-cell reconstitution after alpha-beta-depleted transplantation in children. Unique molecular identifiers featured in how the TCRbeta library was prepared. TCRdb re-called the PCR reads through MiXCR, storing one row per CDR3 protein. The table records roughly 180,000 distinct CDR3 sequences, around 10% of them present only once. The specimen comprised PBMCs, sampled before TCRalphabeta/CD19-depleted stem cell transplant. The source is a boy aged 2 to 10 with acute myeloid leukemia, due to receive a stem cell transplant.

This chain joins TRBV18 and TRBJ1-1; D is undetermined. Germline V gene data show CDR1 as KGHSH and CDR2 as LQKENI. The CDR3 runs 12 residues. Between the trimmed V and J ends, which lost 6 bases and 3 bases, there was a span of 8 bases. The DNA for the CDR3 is TGTGCCAGCTCCTATGGCTACACTGAAGCTTTCTTT. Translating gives CASSYGYTEAFF. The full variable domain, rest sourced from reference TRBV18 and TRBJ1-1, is NAGVMQNPRHLVRRRGQEARLRCSPMKGHSHVYWYRQLPEEGLKFMVYLQKENIIDESGMPKERFSAEFPKEGPSILRIQQVVRGDSAAYFCASSYGYTEAFFGQGTRLTVV.

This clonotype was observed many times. The CDR3 DNA is TGCGCCAGCAGCTTGGATGAGGCTGCAACTAATGAAAAACTGTTTTTT. Encoded protein: CASSLDEAATNEKLFF. The chain recombines TRBV5-1 with TRBJ1-4, with D unresolved. Germline CDR1 reads SGHRS; CDR2 reads YFSETQ. V was trimmed by 0 bases and J by 0 bases, leaving 9 bases between them. This CDR3 has 16 residues.

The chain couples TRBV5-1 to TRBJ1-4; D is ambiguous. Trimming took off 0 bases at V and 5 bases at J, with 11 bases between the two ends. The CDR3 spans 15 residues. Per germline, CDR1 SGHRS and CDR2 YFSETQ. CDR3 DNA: TGCGCCAGCAGCTTGGCCGGGGTACCCAATGAAAAACTGTTTTTT. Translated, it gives CASSLAGVPNEKLFF.

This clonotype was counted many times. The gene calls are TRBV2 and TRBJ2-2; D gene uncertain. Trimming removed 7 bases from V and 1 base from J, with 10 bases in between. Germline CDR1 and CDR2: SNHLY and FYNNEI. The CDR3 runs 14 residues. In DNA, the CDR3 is TGTGCCAGCATTATGCTATTGAACACCGGGGAGCTGTTTTTT. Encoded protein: CASIMLLNTGELFF.

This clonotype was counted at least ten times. This CDR3 reads CASRERTSGAYEQYF. In DNA, the CDR3 is TGTGCCAGCAGGGAGCGGACTAGCGGGGCCTACGAGCAGTACTTC. The chain employs TRBV2 and TRBJ2-7, with 12 bases lining up with TRBD2. The germline V gene has CDR1 SNHLY and CDR2 FYNNEI. V was clipped by 6 bases and J by 2 bases; unmatched bases: 5. This CDR3 has 15 residues.